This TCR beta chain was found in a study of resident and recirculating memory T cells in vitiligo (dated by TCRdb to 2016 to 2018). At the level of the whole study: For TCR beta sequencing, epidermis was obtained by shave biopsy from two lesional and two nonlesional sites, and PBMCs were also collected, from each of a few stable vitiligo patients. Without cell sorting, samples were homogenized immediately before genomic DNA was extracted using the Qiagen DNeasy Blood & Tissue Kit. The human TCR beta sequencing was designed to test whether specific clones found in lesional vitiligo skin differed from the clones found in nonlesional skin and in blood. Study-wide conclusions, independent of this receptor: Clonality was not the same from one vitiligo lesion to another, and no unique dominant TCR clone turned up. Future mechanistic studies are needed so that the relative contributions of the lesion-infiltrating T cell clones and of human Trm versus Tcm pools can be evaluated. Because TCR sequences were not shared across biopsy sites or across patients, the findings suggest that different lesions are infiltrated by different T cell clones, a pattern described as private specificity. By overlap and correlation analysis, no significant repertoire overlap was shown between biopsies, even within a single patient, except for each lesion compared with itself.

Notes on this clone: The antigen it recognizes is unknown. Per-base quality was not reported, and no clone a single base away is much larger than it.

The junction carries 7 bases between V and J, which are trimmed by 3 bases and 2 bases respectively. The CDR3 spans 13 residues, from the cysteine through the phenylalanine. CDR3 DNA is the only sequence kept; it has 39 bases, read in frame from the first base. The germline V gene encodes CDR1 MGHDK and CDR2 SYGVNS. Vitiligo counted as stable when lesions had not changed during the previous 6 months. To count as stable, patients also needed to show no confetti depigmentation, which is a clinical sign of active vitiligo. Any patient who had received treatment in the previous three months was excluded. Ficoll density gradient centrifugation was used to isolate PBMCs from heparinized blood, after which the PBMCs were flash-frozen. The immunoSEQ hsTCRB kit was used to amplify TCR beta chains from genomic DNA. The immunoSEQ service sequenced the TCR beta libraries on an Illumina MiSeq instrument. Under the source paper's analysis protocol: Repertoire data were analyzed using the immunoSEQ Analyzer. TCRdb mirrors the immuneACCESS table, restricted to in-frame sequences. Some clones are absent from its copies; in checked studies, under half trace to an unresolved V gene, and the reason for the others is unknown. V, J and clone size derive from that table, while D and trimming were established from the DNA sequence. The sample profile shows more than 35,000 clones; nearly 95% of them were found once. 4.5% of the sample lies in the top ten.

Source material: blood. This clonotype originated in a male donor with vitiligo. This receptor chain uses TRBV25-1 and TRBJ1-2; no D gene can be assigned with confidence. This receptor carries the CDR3 CASSEGSNYGYTF. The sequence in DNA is TGTGCCAGCAGTGAGGGCAGCAACTATGGCTACACCTTC.